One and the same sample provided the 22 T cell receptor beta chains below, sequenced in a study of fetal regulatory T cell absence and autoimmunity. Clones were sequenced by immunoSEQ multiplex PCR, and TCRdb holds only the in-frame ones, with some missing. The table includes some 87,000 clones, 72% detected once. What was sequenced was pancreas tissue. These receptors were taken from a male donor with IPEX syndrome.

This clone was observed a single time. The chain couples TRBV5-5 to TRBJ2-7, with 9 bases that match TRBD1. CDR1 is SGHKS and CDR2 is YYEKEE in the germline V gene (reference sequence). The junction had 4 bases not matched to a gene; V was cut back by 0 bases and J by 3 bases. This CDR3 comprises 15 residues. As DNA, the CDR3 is TGTGCCAGCAGCTTGGGGGTGACAGGGGGCTACGAGCAGTACTTC. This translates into CASSLGVTGGYEQYF.

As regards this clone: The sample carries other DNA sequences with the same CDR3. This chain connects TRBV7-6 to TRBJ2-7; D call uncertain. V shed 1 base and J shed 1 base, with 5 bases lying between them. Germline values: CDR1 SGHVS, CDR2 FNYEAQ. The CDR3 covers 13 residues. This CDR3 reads CASSLGPSYEQYF. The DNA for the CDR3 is TGTGCCAGCAGCTTAGGCCCTTCCTACGAGCAGTACTTC.

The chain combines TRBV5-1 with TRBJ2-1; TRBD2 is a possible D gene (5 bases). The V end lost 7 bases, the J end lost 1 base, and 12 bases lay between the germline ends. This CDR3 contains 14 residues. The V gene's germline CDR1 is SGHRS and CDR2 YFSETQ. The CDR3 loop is CASVETGSYNEQFF. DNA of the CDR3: TGCGCCAGCGTCGAAACGGGATCCTACAATGAGCAGTTCTTC.

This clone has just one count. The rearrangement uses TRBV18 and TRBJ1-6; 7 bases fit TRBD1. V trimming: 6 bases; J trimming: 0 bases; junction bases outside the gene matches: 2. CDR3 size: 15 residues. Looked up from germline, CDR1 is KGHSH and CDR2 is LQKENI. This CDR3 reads CASSWDSSYNSPLHF. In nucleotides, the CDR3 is TGTGCCAGCTCTTGGGACAGCTCCTATAATTCACCCCTCCACTTT.

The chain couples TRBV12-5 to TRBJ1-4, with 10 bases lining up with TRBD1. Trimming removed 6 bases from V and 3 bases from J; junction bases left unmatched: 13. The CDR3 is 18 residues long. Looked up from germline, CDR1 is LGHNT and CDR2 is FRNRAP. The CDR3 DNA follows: TGTGCTAGTGGGAATCCCGGGACAGGGGCTATGGCTAATGAAAAACTGTTTTTT. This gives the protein CASGNPGTGAMANEKLFF. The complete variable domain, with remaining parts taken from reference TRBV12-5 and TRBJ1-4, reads DARVTQTPRHKVTEMGQEVTMRCQPILGHNTVFWYRQTMMQGLELLAYFRNRAPLDDSGMPKDRFSAEMPDATLATLKIQPSEPRDSAVYFCASGNPGTGAMANEKLFFGSGTQLSVL.

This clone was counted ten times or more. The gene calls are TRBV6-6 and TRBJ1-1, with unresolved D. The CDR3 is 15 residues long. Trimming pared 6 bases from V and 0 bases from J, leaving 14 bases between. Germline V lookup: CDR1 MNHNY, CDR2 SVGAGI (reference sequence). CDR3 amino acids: CASSPEQHLNTEAFF. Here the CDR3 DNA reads TGTGCCAGCAGCCCCGAGCAGCACTTGAACACTGAAGCTTTCTTT.

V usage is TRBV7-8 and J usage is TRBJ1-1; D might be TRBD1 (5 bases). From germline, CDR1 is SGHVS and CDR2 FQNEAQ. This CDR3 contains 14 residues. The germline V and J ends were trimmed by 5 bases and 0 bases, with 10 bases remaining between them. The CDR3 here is CASSEGPLNTEAFF. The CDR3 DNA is TGTGCCAGCAGCGAGGGACCCCTGAACACTGAAGCTTTCTTT.

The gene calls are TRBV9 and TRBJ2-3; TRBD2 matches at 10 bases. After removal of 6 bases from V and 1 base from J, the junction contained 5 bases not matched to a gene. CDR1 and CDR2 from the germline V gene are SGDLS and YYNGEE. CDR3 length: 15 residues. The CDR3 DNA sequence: TGTGCCAGCACGCTCGGGACTAGCGGCACAGATACGCAGTATTTT. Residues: CASTLGTSGTDTQYF.

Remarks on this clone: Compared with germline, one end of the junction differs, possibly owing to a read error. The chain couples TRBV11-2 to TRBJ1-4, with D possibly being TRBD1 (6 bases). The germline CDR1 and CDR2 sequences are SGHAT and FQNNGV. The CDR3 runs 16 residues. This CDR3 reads CASSFLGGASKEKLFF. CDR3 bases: TGTGCCAGCAGCTTTTTAGGGGGAGCATCTAAGGAAAAACTGTTTTTT.

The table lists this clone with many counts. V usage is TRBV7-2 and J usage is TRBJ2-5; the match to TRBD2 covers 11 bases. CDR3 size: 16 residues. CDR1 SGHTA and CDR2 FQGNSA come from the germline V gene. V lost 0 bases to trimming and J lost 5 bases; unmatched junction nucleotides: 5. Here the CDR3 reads CASSLASSGGWETQYF. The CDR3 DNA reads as TGTGCCAGCAGCTTAGCCTCTAGCGGGGGGTGGGAGACCCAGTACTTC. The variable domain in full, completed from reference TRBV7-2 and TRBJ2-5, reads GAGVSQSPSNKVTEKGKDVELRCDPISGHTALYWYRQSLGQGLEFLIYFQGNSAPDKSGLPSDRFSAERTGGSVSTLTIQRTQQEDSAVYLCASSLASSGGWETQYFGPGTRLLVL.

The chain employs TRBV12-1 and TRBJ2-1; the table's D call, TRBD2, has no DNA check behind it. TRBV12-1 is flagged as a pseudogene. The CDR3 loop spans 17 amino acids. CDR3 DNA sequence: TGTGCCAGCAGCTTTGCGACGACAATCGGAGGGCAGGGTGAGCAGTTCTTC. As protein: CASSFATTIGGQGEQFF.

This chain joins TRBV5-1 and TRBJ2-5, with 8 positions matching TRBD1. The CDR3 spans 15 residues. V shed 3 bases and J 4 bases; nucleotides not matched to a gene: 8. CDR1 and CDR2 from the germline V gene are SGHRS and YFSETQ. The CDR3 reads CASSSWTGLRETQYF. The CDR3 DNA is TGCGCCAGCAGCTCGTGGACAGGGTTGAGAGAGACCCAGTACTTC.

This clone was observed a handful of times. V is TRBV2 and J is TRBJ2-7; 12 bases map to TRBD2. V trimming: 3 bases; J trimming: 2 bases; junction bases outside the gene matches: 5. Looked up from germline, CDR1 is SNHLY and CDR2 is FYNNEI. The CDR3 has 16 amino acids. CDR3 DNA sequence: TGTGCCAGCAGTGAGAGACTAGCGGGGGAGACCTACGAGCAGTACTTC. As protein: CASSERLAGETYEQYF.

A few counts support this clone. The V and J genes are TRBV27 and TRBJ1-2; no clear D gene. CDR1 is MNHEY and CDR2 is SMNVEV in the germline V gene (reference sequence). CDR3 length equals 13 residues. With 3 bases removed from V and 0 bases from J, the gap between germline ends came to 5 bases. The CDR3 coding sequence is TGTGCCAGCAGTTTCACAGCTAACTATGGCTACACCTTC. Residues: CASSFTANYGYTF.

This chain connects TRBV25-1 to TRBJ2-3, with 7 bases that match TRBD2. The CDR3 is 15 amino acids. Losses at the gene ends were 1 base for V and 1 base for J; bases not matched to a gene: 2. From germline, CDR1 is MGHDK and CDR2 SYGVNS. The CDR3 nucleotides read TGTGCCAGCAGTGAATCAAGCGGGGGCACAGATACGCAGTATTTT. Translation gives CASSESSGGTDTQYF.

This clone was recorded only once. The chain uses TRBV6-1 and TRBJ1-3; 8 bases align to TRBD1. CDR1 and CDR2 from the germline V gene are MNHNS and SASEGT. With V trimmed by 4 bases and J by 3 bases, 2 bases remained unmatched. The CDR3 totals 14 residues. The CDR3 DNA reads TGTGCCAGCAGTGCGGACAGGGTTGGAAACACCATATATTTT. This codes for CASSADRVGNTIYF.

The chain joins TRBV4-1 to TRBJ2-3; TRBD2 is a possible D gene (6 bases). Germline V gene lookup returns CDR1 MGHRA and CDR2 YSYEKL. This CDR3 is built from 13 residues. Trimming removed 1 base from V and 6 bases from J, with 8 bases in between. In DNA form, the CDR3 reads TGCGCCAGCAGCCAAGTTGCGGGGGATACGCAGTATTTT. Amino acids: CASSQVAGDTQYF.

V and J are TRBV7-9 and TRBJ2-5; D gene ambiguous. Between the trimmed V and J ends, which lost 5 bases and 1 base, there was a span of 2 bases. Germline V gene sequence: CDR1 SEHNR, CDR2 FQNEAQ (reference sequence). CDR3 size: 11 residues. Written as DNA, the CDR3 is TGTGCCAGCAGCCCCCAAGAGACCCAGTACTTC. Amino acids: CASSPQETQYF.

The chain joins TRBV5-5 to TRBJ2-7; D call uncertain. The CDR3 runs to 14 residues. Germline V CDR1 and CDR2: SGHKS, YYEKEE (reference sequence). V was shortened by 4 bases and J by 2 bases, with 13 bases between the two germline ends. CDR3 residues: CASSLVRGTYEQYF. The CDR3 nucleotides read TGTGCCAGCAGCCTGGTGCGCGGAACCTACGAGCAGTACTTC.

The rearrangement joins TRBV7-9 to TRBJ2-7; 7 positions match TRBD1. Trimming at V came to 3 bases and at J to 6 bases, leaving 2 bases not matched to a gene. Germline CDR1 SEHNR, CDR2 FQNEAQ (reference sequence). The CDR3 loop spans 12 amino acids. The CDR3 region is CASSFPGGEQYF. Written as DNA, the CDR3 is TGTGCCAGCAGCTTCCCAGGGGGCGAGCAGTACTTC.

The CDR3 here is CASSLSTPNLNTEAFF. The CDR3, as DNA: TGCGCCAGCAGCCTCTCGACGCCGAACTTGAACACTGAAGCTTTCTTT. The V and J genes are TRBV5-1 and TRBJ1-1; the D is unclear. Germline V lookup: CDR1 SGHRS, CDR2 YFSETQ. The length of the CDR3 is 16 residues. Trimming cost V 4 bases and J 0 bases, with 16 bases left between them.

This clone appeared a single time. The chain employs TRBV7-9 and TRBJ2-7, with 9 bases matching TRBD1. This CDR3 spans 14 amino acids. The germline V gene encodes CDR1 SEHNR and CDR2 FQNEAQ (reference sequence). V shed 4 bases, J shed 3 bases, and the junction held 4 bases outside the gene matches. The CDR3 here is CASSSGTGLYEQYF. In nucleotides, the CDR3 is TGTGCCAGCAGCTCCGGGACAGGGCTCTACGAGCAGTACTTC.